Listed below are T cell receptor beta chains from one sample, sequenced in a study of human T cells and chemical hapten exposure. One entry per CDR3 protein results from TCRdb running MiXCR on the RACE reads. This sample has about 98,000 distinct CDR3 sequences, with 10% to 12% found just once. The sequenced sample was whole blood, obtained in connection with sensitization to the hapten diphenylcyclopropenone (DPC). The origin of the receptors is a woman aged 55-70 years with alopecia areata. Some clones in this sample may be carry-over from other donors' samples. Both conserved end residues are part of each CDR3. The D gene is left open where the match is weak. Part of the rows lack a size; the others show once, few, many or a class for expanded clones.

TRBV6-5,TRBD1,TRBJ2-7,many,CASSYSTGRTYEQYF,TGTGCCAGCAGTTACTCGACAGGGCGTACGTACGAGCAGTACTTC
TRBV5-1,NA,TRBJ2-3,many,CASSSGSSDTQYF,TGCGCCAGCAGCTCGGGGAGCTCAGATACGCAGTATTTT
TRBV20-1,TRBD1,TRBJ1-1,many,CSAPTGVATEAFF,TGCAGTGCGCCGACAGGGGTTGCCACTGAAGCTTTCTTT
TRBV6-1,TRBD1,TRBJ1-5,NA,CASRGQGSLGSNQPQHF,TGTGCCAGCAGGGGACAGGGGTCGTTGGGTAGCAATCAGCCCCAGCATTTT
TRBV11-3,NA,TRBJ2-1,NA,CASAPDLAGFYPPRILQFF,TGTGCCAGCGCACCAGACCTGGCGGGCTTTTACCCCCCACGAATATTGCAGTTCTTC
TRBV5-5,TRBD1,TRBJ1-1,few,CASSSNRGGNTEAFF,TGTGCCAGCAGCTCTAACAGGGGAGGGAACACTGAAGCTTTCTTT
TRBV13,TRBD2,TRBJ2-1,few,CATTGGGPHEQFF,TGTGCCACCACTGGCGGGGGGCCCCATGAGCAGTTCTTC
TRBV5-1,TRBD1,TRBJ1-2,NA,CASRWAPDRGGYTF,TGCGCCAGCAGATGGGCACCGGACAGGGGCGGCTACACCTTC
TRBV20-1,TRBD2,TRBJ2-3,many,CSAALAGGTDTQYF,TGCAGTGCTGCACTAGCGGGGGGCACAGATACGCAGTATTTT
TRBV2,NA,TRBJ2-7,NA,CASRGLNGVEQYF,TGTGCCAGCAGGGGACTCAACGGTGTCGAGCAGTACTTC
TRBV7-9,TRBD2,TRBJ2-3,few,CASSSPGLSGGAKYF,TGTGCCAGCAGCTCGCCCGGCCTGAGCGGGGGGGCAAAGTATTTT
TRBV6-1,NA,TRBJ2-1,many,CASRTASAPSNEQFF,TGTGCCAGCAGGACCGCTAGCGCTCCCTCCAATGAGCAGTTCTTC
TRBV12-3/TRBV12-4,NA,TRBJ2-5,NA,CASSLGGSRGTQYF,TGTGCCAGCAGTTTAGGAGGCAGCCGCGGGACCCAGTACTTC
TRBV19,NA,TRBJ2-2,few,CASSIAQGGAGELFF,TGTGCCAGTAGTATAGCCCAGGGGGGGGCCGGGGAGCTGTTTTTT
TRBV6-5,TRBD2,TRBJ2-3,many,CASSGGGKDTQYF,TGTGCCAGCTCGGGGGGGGGTAAGGATACGCAGTATTTT
TRBV9,NA,TRBJ2-1,few,CASSPASGNEQFF,TGTGCCAGCAGCCCCGCGTCGGGAAATGAGCAGTTCTTC
TRBV5-1,NA,TRBJ2-5,many,CASSLGPQYQETQYF,TGCGCCAGCAGCTTGGGCCCTCAGTACCAAGAGACCCAGTACTTC
TRBV7-9,NA,TRBJ2-2,many,CASSLVGSRNTGELFF,TGTGCCAGCAGCTTAGTCGGCAGCCGGAACACCGGGGAGCTGTTTTTT
TRBV27,TRBD1,TRBJ2-1,many,CASSNRDRDNEQFF,TGTGCCAGCAGCAATCGGGACAGGGACAATGAGCAGTTCTTC
TRBV6-1,TRBD1,TRBJ1-2,NA,CASSEAPGQGGYGYTF,TGTGCCAGCAGTGAAGCGCCAGGACAGGGAGGCTATGGCTACACCTTC
TRBV7-9,TRBD2,TRBJ2-2,NA,CASSPAWTSGINTGELFF,TGTGCCAGCAGCCCGGCCTGGACTAGCGGGATAAACACCGGGGAGCTGTTTTTT
TRBV9,NA,TRBJ1-2,few,CASTNTGNDYGYTF,TGTGCCAGCACCAACACAGGGAACGACTATGGCTACACCTTC
TRBV7-8,TRBD1,TRBJ2-1,NA,CASSFGTASYNEQFF,TGTGCCAGCAGCTTCGGGACAGCCTCCTACAATGAGCAGTTCTTC